Sequencing of this T cell receptor beta chain was carried out in a study of T cell repertoires in cytomegalovirus infection. Comment on this clonotype: Its antigen remains unidentified.

TCRdb used MiXCR to reprocess the reads, holding one entry per CDR3 protein. The repertoire consists of just under 500,000 distinct CDR3 sequences, with around 30% occurring once and the leading ten covering roughly 16%. Study-wide results and limits: There were carriers of CMV plus the relevant HLA, and cumulative public TCR beta family frequency identified them.

The V and J ends lost 0 bases and 1 base, in that order; junction bases with no gene match: 5. Germline CDR1 reads SGHNT; CDR2 reads YYREEE (reference sequence). The CDR3 is 17 residues long. Sequenced here: cultured PBMCs, sampled from culture after CMV antigen stimulation. The sequence came from a human donor in good health (CMV status not recorded). Some clones in this sample may be carry-over from other donors' samples. The genes are TRBV5-4 and TRBJ2-3; 10 bases are shared with TRBD2. CDR3 residues: CASSLEASGSGTDTQYF. The CDR3 nucleotides are TGTGCCAGCAGCTTGGAGGCTAGCGGGAGTGGCACAGATACGCAGTATTTT.